A selection of T cell receptor beta chains follows, all from one sample in a study of shared clonotypes between healthy human individuals. The table came from immunoSEQ multiplex PCR; TCRdb's copy has only in-frame clones and leaves some out. The sample records around 620,000 clones, roughly 95% being singletons. Material: naive CD8+ T cells sorted from blood. These receptor sequences come from a woman between 25 and 40 years old in good health. Both conserved end residues are part of each CDR3. D genes are given only for firm matches. Clone size is stated in some rows and not others, as once, few, many or a class when expanded.

>TRBV27|TRBJ2-5|.|.
TGTGCCACCCGGACCGTAGAGACCCAGTACTTC
CATRTVETQYF
>TRBV29-1|TRBJ1-1|.|.
TGCAGCGTTGAACCCCTCTGGGCGAACACTGAAGCTTTCTTT
CSVEPLWANTEAFF
>TRBV21-1|TRBJ2-7|.|.
TGTGCCAGCAGCAAAGAAACGACAGGGCACGAGCAGTACTTC
CASSKETTGHEQYF
>TRBV7-8|TRBJ2-5|TRBD2|.
TGTGCCAGCAGCTCCGCGCTAGCGGCGGAAGAGACCCAGTACTTC
CASSSALAAEETQYF
>TRBV11-2|TRBJ2-7|TRBD1|.
TGTGCCAGCAGCTTAGGGGACAGAATCTACGAGCAGTACTTC
CASSLGDRIYEQYF
>TRBV7-9|TRBJ1-6|.|.
TGTGCCAGCAGCCACTCAGATTATAATTCACCCCTCCACTTT
CASSHSDYNSPLHF
>TRBV15|TRBJ2-1|.|.
TGTGCCACCAGCAGTCTAGCGAGCTCCTACAATGAGCAGTTCTTC
CATSSLASSYNEQFF
>TRBV18|TRBJ2-5|TRBD2|.
TGTGCCAGCTCAACTGTAGCGGGAGGGCCCCAAGAGACCCAGTACTTC
CASSTVAGGPQETQYF
>TRBV27|TRBJ2-1|TRBD2|.
TGTGCCAGCAGTTCTTCTAGCGGGGCCGACAATGAGCAGTTCTTC
CASSSSSGADNEQFF
>TRBV11-2|TRBJ2-2|.|.
TGTGCCAGCAGCTTAGTCGGTAGCTGGGGCACCGGGGAGCTGTTTTTT
CASSLVGSWGTGELFF
>TRBV2|TRBJ1-1|TRBD1|.
TGTGCCAGCCGGACAGGGGGCAGTCAGAACACTGAAGCTTTCTTT
CASRTGGSQNTEAFF
>TRBV9|TRBJ2-7|TRBD1|.
TGTGCCAGCAGCGTAGGGCAGGGGGCTGGCGAGCAGTACTTC
CASSVGQGAGEQYF
>TRBV27|TRBJ2-1|TRBD1|.
TGTGCCAGCAGCCCCGACAGGGCGAGCTCCTACAATGAGCAGTTCTTC
CASSPDRASSYNEQFF
>TRBV11-2|TRBJ2-7|TRBD2|.
TGTGCCAGCAGCTTGGGACTAGATTACTACGAGCAGTACTTC
CASSLGLDYYEQYF
>TRBV4-1|TRBJ2-7|.|.
TGCGCCAGCAGCCAAGTATATTTGGTGGGAGGGGGCTACGAGCAGTACTTC
CASSQVYLVGGGYEQYF
>TRBV5-4|TRBJ2-1|.|.
TGTGCCAGCAGCTTGGATCTCCATGAGCAGTTCTTC
CASSLDLHEQFF
>TRBV28|TRBJ2-1|.|.
TGTGCCAGCAGTTTCTCTGATGAGCAGTTCTTC
CASSFSDEQFF
>TRBV28|TRBJ1-1|.|.
TGTGCCAGCAGCCCTGTCGTAGGGACTGAAGCTTTCTTT
CASSPVVGTEAFF
>TRBV6-5|TRBJ2-1|TRBD2|.
TGTGCCAGCAGTTACTCTAGCGGGAATGAGCAGTTCTTC
CASSYSSGNEQFF
>TRBV7-9|TRBJ2-1|TRBD2|.
TGTGCCAGCAGCCCCCCTCGCGGGAGCTCCTATAATGAGCAGTTCTTC
CASSPPRGSSYNEQFF
>TRBV21-1|TRBJ1-2|.|.
TGTGCCAGCAGCAAGCGACAGGGTCCCCTCCCTAACTATGGCTACACCTTC
CASSKRQGPLPNYGYTF
>TRBV19|TRBJ1-1|TRBD1|.
TGTGCCAGTAGTATACCGGGACAGGGGATGAACACTGAAGCTTTCTTT
CASSIPGQGMNTEAFF
>TRBV11-3|TRBJ2-1|.|once
TGTGCCAGCAGCCAATCCCCGGGACTTGGCACCTACAATGAGCAGTTCTTC
CASSQSPGLGTYNEQFF
>TRBV28|TRBJ1-1|.|.
TGTGCCAGCAGCCAGGGTCCTGAAGCTTTCTTT
CASSQGPEAFF
>TRBV13|TRBJ2-3|.|.
TGTGCCAGCAGCTTAGGGTCTAGCGGCACAGATACGCAGTATTTT
CASSLGSSGTDTQYF
>TRBV2|TRBJ2-1|.|once
TGTGCCAGCAGTGAACTACTAAACTCCTACAATGAGCAGTTCTTC
CASSELLNSYNEQFF
>TRBV9|TRBJ2-2|.|once
TGTGCCAGCAGCGGTGAGTCTAACACCGGGGAGCTGTTTTTT
CASSGESNTGELFF
>TRBV6-6|TRBJ2-7|TRBD2|.
TGTGCCAGCAGACCCCTAGCGGACTACGAGCAGTACTTC
CASRPLADYEQYF
>TRBV7-9|TRBJ2-7|.|.
TGTGCCAGCAGCTTTACAGAGTCCTACGAGCAGTACTTC
CASSFTESYEQYF
>TRBV27|TRBJ2-7|TRBD2|.
TGTGCCAGCAGTTATCCCGGGACTAGCGGGAACTACGAGCAGTACTTC
CASSYPGTSGNYEQYF
>TRBV5-1|TRBJ2-7|.|.
TGCGCCAGCAGCTTGGGGGGCGGTGACTACGAGCAGTACTTC
CASSLGGGDYEQYF
>TRBV2|TRBJ1-1|.|.
TGTGCCAGCAGTGAAGACACCGCTAGGGAAGCTTTCTTT
CASSEDTAREAFF
>TRBV9|TRBJ2-1|.|.
TGTGCCAGCAGCCCAGGGTCTTTGCAGGGCCCCAATGAGCAGTTCTTC
CASSPGSLQGPNEQFF
>TRBV7-9|TRBJ2-7|.|.
TGTGCCAGCAGCCCTTTCGGCATCTCCTACGAGCAGTACTTC
CASSPFGISYEQYF
>TRBV2|TRBJ2-1|.|once
TGTGCCAGCAGTGAAGATGCGGCGGAATACAATGAGCAGTTCTTC
CASSEDAAEYNEQFF
>TRBV11-2|TRBJ2-2|TRBD1|once
TGTGCCAGCAGCTTAATTCCTGGACAGGGGGTCACCGGGGAGCTGTTTTTT
CASSLIPGQGVTGELFF
>TRBV4-1|TRBJ2-5|TRBD2|.
TGCGCCAGCAGCCAAAGCGGCGGGAGCGAGACCCAGTACTTC
CASSQSGGSETQYF
>TRBV7-9|TRBJ2-1|.|once
TGTGCCAGCAGCTTACTCTTTAGAGGAAGGCCGCTAAATGAGCAGTTCTTC
CASSLLFRGRPLNEQFF
>TRBV4-1|TRBJ2-1|TRBD2|.
TGCGCCAGCAGCCAAGAGGGACTAGCGGGGAACAATGAGCAGTTCTTC
CASSQEGLAGNNEQFF
>TRBV5-4|TRBJ2-3|TRBD2|.
TGTGCCAGCAGTTCGGGGGAGGGTTGGAGCACAGATACGCAGTATTTT
CASSSGEGWSTDTQYF
>TRBV2|TRBJ2-1|TRBD2|.
TGTGCCAGCAGTGGGACAGGCATATCCGGGACTAGCGGGACGACCTACAATGAGCAGTTCTTC
CASSGTGISGTSGTTYNEQFF
>TRBV18|TRBJ1-2|.|.
TGTGCCAGCTCAGAAGACGAATCTAACTATGGCTACACCTTC
CASSEDESNYGYTF